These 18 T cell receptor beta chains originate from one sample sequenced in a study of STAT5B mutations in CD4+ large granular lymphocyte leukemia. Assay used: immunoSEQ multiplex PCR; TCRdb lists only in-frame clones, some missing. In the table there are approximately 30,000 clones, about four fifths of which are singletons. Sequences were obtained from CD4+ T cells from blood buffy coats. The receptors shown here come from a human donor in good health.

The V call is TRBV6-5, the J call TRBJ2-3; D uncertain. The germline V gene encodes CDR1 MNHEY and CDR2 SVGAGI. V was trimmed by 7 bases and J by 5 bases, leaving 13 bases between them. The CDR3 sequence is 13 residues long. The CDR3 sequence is CASTRTVKDTQYF. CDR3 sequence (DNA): TGTGCCAGCACCAGGACGGTCAAAGATACGCAGTATTTT.

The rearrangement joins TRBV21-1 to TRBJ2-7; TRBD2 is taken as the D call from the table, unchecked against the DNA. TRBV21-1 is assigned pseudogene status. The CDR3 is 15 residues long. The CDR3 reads CASSEASGGRYEQYF. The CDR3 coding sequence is TGTGCCAGCAGCGAAGCCAGCGGGGGGAGATACGAGCAGTACTTC.

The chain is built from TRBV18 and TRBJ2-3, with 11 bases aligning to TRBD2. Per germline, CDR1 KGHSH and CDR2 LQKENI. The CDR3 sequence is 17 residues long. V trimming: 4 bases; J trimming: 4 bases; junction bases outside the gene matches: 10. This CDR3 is CASSLTSGSNGADTQYF. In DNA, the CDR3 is TGTGCCAGCTCACTAACTAGCGGGAGCAACGGGGCAGATACGCAGTATTTT.

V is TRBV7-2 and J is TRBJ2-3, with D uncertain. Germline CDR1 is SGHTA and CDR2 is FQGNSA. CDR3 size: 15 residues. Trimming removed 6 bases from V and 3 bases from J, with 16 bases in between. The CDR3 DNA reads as TGTGCCAGCAGTCGTCTAACTTCAATGACAGATACGCAGTATTTT. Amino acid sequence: CASSRLTSMTDTQYF.

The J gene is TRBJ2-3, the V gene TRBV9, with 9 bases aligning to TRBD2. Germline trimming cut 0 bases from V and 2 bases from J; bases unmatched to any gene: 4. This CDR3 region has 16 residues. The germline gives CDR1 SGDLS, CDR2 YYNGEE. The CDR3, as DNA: TGTGCCAGCAGCGTAGTTGCTAGCGGGATCACAGATACGCAGTATTTT. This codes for CASSVVASGITDTQYF.

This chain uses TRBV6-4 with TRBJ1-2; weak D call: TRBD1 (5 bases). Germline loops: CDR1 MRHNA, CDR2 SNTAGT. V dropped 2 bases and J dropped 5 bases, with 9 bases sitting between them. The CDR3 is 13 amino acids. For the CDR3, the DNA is TGTGCCAGCAGTGACGCCCCAGGGTATGGCTACACCTTC. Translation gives CASSDAPGYGYTF.

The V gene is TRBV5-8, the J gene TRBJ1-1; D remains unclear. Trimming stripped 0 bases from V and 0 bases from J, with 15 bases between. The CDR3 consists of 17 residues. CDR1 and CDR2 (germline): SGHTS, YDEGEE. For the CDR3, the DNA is TGTGCCAGCAGCTTGGCCTTCTATCCCAGCCTGAACACTGAAGCTTTCTTT. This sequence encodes CASSLAFYPSLNTEAFF.

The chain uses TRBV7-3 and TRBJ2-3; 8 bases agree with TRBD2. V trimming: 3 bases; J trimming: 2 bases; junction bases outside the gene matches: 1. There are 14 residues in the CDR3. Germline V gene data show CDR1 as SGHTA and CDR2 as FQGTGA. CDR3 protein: CASSLGLVTDTQYF. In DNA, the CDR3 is TGTGCCAGCAGCTTGGGACTAGTCACAGATACGCAGTATTTT.

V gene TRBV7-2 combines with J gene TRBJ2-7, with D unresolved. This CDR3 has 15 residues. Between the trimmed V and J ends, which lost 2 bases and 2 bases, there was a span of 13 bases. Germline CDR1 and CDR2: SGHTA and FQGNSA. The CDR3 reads CASSLSQVAAYEQYF. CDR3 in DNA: TGTGCCAGCAGCTTATCCCAGGTGGCAGCCTACGAGCAGTACTTC.

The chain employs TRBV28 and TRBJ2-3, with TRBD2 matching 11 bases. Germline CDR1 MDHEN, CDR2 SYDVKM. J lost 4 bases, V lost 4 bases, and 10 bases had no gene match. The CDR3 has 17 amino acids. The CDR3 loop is CASSSTSGSGRADTQYF. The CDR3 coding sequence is TGTGCCAGCAGTTCCACTAGCGGGAGCGGGCGGGCAGATACGCAGTATTTT.

CDR3 nucleotide sequence: TGTGCCAGCAGCTCGGGGGGACTATTGAACACCGGGGAGCTGTTTTTT. Translating gives CASSSGGLLNTGELFF. The rearrangement uses TRBV5-4 and TRBJ2-2; 7 bases agree with TRBD2. Trimming took 3 bases from V and 1 from J; bases not matched to a gene: 6. In germline, CDR1 is SGHNT, CDR2 YYREEE (reference sequence). CDR3 length: 16 amino acids.

Here the CDR3 DNA reads TGTGCCAGCGCAGACCCGGGACGTAGCTCTGGAAACACCATATATTTT. Protein: CASADPGRSSGNTIYF. This chain links TRBV25-1 with TRBJ1-3, with a possible D match to TRBD1 (5 bases). CDR1 is MGHDK, CDR2 SYGVNS, per germline. This CDR3 is built from 16 residues. Trimming cost V 8 bases and J 0 bases, with 17 bases left between them.

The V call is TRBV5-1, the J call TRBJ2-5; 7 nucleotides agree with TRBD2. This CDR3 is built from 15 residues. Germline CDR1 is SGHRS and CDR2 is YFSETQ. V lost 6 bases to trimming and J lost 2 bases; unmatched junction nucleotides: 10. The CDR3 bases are TGCGCCAGCACCCCCCCGGGGGGTAATCAAGAGACCCAGTACTTC. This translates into CASTPPGGNQETQYF.

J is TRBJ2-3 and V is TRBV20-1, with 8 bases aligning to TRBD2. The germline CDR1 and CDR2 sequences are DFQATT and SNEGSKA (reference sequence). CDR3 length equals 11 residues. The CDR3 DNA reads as TGCGCTAGCGGGCTAGGGGATACGCAGTATTTT. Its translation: CASGLGDTQYF.

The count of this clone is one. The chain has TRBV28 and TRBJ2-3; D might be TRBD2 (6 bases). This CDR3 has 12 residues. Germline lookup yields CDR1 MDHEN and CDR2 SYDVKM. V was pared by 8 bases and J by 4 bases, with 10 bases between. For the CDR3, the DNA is TGTGCCAGCGGGACTTTCGCAGATACGCAGTATTTT. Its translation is CASGTFADTQYF.

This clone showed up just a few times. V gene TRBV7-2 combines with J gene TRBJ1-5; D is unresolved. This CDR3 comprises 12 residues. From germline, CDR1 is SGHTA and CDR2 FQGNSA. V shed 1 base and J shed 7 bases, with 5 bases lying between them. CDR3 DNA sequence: TGTGCCAGCAGCTTAGACACCCAGCCCCAGCATTTT. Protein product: CASSLDTQPQHF.

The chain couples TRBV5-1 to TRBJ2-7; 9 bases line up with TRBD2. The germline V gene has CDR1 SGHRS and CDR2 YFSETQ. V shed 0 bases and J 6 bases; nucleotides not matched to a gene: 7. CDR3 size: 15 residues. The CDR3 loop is CASSLEGGRAREQYF. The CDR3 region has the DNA TGCGCCAGCAGCTTGGAGGGCGGGAGGGCCCGCGAGCAGTACTTC.

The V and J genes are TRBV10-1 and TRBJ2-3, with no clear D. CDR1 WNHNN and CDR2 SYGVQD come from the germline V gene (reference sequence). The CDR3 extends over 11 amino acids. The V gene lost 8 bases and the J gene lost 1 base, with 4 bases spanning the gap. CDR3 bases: TGCGCCAGCGCTGGCACAGATACGCAGTATTTT. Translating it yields CASAGTDTQYF.